A single sample is the source of the 9 T cell receptor beta chains below, sequenced in a study of cytomegalovirus exposure and HLA in healthy donors. The PCR was carried out with 60 Vbeta primers and 13 Jbeta primers. Libraries were prepared by immunoSEQ multiplex PCR; TCRdb keeps only in-frame clonotypes and omits some of them. The profile shows some 190,000 clones, more than 65% of them singletons. The sample was PBMCs. These receptor sequences come from a woman under 40 in good health and CMV-seropositive.

This chain uses TRBV4-3 with TRBJ2-3; D not certain. This CDR3 comprises 16 residues. V lost 0 bases and J lost 2, with 12 bases in between. The germline V gene encodes CDR1 LGHNA and CDR2 YSLEER. In DNA form, the CDR3 reads TGCGCCAGCAGCCAAGATTGGAGTTCTGCCACAGATACGCAGTATTTT. Protein sequence: CASSQDWSSATDTQYF.

V is TRBV6-6 and J is TRBJ2-2; 8 bases fit TRBD1. The germline gives CDR1 MNHNY, CDR2 SVGAGI (reference sequence). The trim removed 6 bases at V and 2 bases at J, leaving 5 bases unmatched. CDR3 size: 15 residues. CDR3 sequence reads: CASRSGQGNTGELFF. The DNA of the CDR3 is TGTGCCAGCAGAAGCGGACAGGGAAACACCGGGGAGCTGTTTTTT.

The chain has TRBV5-1 and TRBJ1-2, with TRBD1 identical over 9 bases. Germline V gene lookup returns CDR1 SGHRS and CDR2 YFSETQ. The length of the CDR3 is 15 residues. After removal of 0 bases from V and 4 bases from J, the junction contained 4 bases not matched to a gene. The DNA for the CDR3 is TGCGCCAGCAGCTTGGCCGTGACAGGGGGCTATGGCTACACCTTC. Protein product: CASSLAVTGGYGYTF.

The chain recombines TRBV4-1 with TRBJ2-6, with 12 bases lining up with TRBD2. The trim removed 1 base at V and 2 bases at J, leaving 12 bases unmatched. The CDR3 consists of 21 residues. The V gene's germline CDR1 is MGHRA and CDR2 YSYEKL. The DNA of the CDR3 is TGCGCCAGCAGCCAAGTGACTAGCGGGGGCTTGGGGACCCCTGGGGCCAACGTCCTGACTTTC. It translates to CASSQVTSGGLGTPGANVLTF.

The chain carries TRBV7-8 and TRBJ2-7; 7 bases agree with TRBD1. J lost 3 bases, V lost 5 bases, and 10 bases had no gene match. The CDR3 covers 15 residues. CDR1 is SGHVS and CDR2 is FQNEAQ in the germline V gene. In nucleotides, the CDR3 is TGTGCCAGCAGCGCACCCAAAGGGGGCGGCTACGAGCAGTACTTC. Translated: CASSAPKGGGYEQYF.

V usage is TRBV7-9 and J usage is TRBJ1-4, with D possibly being TRBD1 (5 bases). V was clipped by 1 base and J by 0 bases, with 12 bases between them. Germline V gives CDR1 SEHNR, CDR2 FQNEAQ (reference sequence). The CDR3 runs 17 residues. The CDR3 spells CASSLGSGWTTNEKLFF. Written as DNA, the CDR3 is TGTGCCAGCAGCTTAGGGTCAGGGTGGACAACTAATGAAAAACTGTTTTTT.

The CDR3: CASSLATGLNEKLFF. The CDR3 coding sequence is TGCGCCAGCAGCTTGGCGACAGGTCTTAATGAAAAACTGTTTTTT. The chain uses TRBV5-1 and TRBJ1-4; D might be TRBD1 (6 bases). CDR1 and CDR2 (germline): SGHRS, YFSETQ. The V end was cut by 0 bases, the J end by 4 bases, with 10 bases between. The CDR3 sequence is 15 residues long.

The chain couples TRBV7-2 to TRBJ2-7; 12 bases match TRBD2. Germline V gives CDR1 SGHTA, CDR2 FQGNSA. J lost 2 bases, V lost 5 bases, and 4 bases had no gene match. The CDR3 consists of 15 residues. The CDR3 region is CASSKLAGGPYEQYF. The CDR3 DNA is TGTGCCAGCAGCAAACTAGCGGGGGGACCCTACGAGCAGTACTTC.

The chain joins TRBV9 to TRBJ2-3, with TRBD2 matching over 11 bases. The CDR3 is made up of 16 amino acids. Germline CDR1 is SGDLS and CDR2 is YYNGEE. Trimming took 4 bases from V and 4 from J; bases not matched to a gene: 8. The CDR3, as DNA: TGTGCCAGCAGCCTTAGCGGGGGGGCCAGTCCAGATACGCAGTATTTT. Its protein product is CASSLSGGASPDTQYF.